The 19 T cell receptor beta chains listed next were all sequenced from one sample in a study of human T cells and chemical hapten exposure. Stated time point: patch test 3, about 24 weeks after DPC sensitization. Treatment defined: therapeutic diphenylcyclopropenone sensitization with weekly scalp DPC. TCRdb re-derived calls from the RACE reads in MiXCR, one entry per CDR3 protein. The repertoire has roughly 100,000 distinct CDR3 sequences, less than 45% of them found once; the top ten carry around 2.7%. The specimen comprised whole blood, sampled in connection with sensitization to the hapten diphenylcyclopropenone (DPC). Receptor source: a man aged 40-49 years with alopecia areata. Some clones in this sample may be carry-over from other donors' samples.

The genes are TRBV27 and TRBJ2-3; D gene uncertain. The germline V gene encodes CDR1 MNHEY and CDR2 SMNVEV (reference sequence). With 4 bases removed from V and 5 bases from J, the gap between germline ends came to 10 bases. The CDR3 is 13 amino acids. CDR3 nucleotides: TGTGCCAGCAGTTCCCTGACGGGAGATACGCAGTATTTT. As protein: CASSSLTGDTQYF.

The chain carries TRBV11-2 and TRBJ2-1, with 9 nucleotides matching TRBD2. The CDR3 has 17 residues. The germline gives CDR1 SGHAT, CDR2 FQNNGV. Unmatched junction bases numbered 10, after V lost 2 bases and J lost 5 bases. The CDR3 DNA reads TGTGCCAGCAGCTTATATCCGGCGGGAGGGCCGGACAATGAGCAGTTCTTC. Translation gives CASSLYPAGGPDNEQFF.

The chain couples TRBV12-3 or TRBV12-4 to TRBJ2-6; D not resolved. The germline V and J ends were trimmed by 5 bases and 0 bases, with 8 bases remaining between them. CDR3 length: 15 residues. CDR3 DNA sequence: TGTGCCAGCAGTACCCCCCCCTCTGGGGCCAACGTCCTGACTTTC. Its translation: CASSTPPSGANVLTF.

V usage is TRBV7-2 and J usage is TRBJ1-3, with D unclear. Trimming took 2 bases from V and 2 from J, leaving 7 bases between them. Germline lookup yields CDR1 SGHTA and CDR2 FQGNSA. CDR3 length equals 14 residues. The CDR3 loop is CASSLRGTGNTIYF. DNA for the CDR3: TGTGCCAGCAGCTTAAGAGGGACTGGAAACACCATATATTTT.

This chain connects TRBV29-1 to TRBJ2-3; 7 bases fit TRBD1. Germline CDR1 reads SQVTM; CDR2 reads ANQGSEA. This CDR3 region has 15 residues. V dropped 7 bases and J dropped 4; count of bases not matched to a gene: 14. This CDR3 is CSGKPGQTPSDTQYF. The CDR3 DNA follows: TGCAGCGGGAAACCGGGACAGACTCCCTCAGATACGCAGTATTTT.

The rearrangement links TRBV20-1 to TRBJ1-3, with unresolved D. The V gene's germline CDR1 is DFQATT and CDR2 SNEGSKA (reference sequence). Between the trimmed V and J ends, which lost 2 bases and 4 bases, there was a span of 15 bases. This CDR3 is 15 amino acids long. CDR3 nucleotides: TGCAGTGCTAGAAGGCCGGGCAGTCAAGGAAACACCATATATTTT. Translating gives CSARRPGSQGNTIYF.

The chain recombines TRBV24-1 with TRBJ2-7; 7 bases match TRBD1. Trimming at V came to 3 bases and at J to 4 bases, leaving 8 bases not matched to a gene. This CDR3 contains 15 residues. Germline CDR1 reads KGHDR; CDR2 reads SFDVKD. The CDR3: CATSDIGGPGYEQYV. The CDR3 nucleotides are TGTGCCACCAGTGATATAGGGGGCCCGGGGTACGAGCAGTACGTC.

The chain couples TRBV12-3 or TRBV12-4 to TRBJ2-1; D possibly corresponds to TRBD2 (6 bases). This CDR3 region has 15 residues. The germline V and J ends were trimmed by 3 bases and 3 bases, with 12 bases remaining between them. CDR3 sequence reads: CASSFGGALYNEQFF. The CDR3 DNA follows: TGTGCCAGCAGTTTCGGAGGGGCCCTCTACAATGAGCAGTTCTTC.

V usage is TRBV6-5 and J usage is TRBJ2-7; the D gene is possibly TRBD2 (6 bases). Germline CDR1 MNHEY, CDR2 SVGAGI. There are 16 residues in the CDR3. The ends were cut back, 0 bases at V and 7 bases at J, with 19 bases in the middle. Written as DNA, the CDR3 is TGTGCCAGCAGTTACTCGAACCTTGCGGGACCGGGGGAGCAGTACGTC. Its protein is CASSYSNLAGPGEQYV.

This clonotype turned up a few times. V usage is TRBV7-6 and J usage is TRBJ2-3; 8 bases fit TRBD2. This CDR3 contains 16 residues. The V gene end was trimmed by 1 base and the J gene end by 3 bases; junction bases not matched to a gene: 6. Per the germline V gene, CDR1 is SGHVS and CDR2 is FNYEAQ. This chain's CDR3 is CASSLGVGGDTDTQYF. CDR3 coding DNA: TGTGCCAGCAGCTTAGGAGTCGGGGGGGATACAGATACGCAGTATTTT.

A single count supports this clonotype. This rearrangement joins TRBV6-5 to TRBJ2-5; unclear D gene. The V end lost 5 bases, the J end lost 3 bases, and 16 bases lay between the germline ends. CDR1 MNHEY and CDR2 SVGAGI come from the germline V gene. The CDR3 has 15 residues. CDR3 sequence (DNA): TGTGCCAGCAGTGACTTAGACAACGCGAAAGAGACCCAGTACTTC. It is translated as CASSDLDNAKETQYF.

The V call is TRBV7-3, the J call TRBJ2-5, with 9 bases identical to TRBD1. This CDR3 comprises 15 residues. From germline, CDR1 is SGHTA and CDR2 FQGTGA. J was trimmed by 2 bases and V by 2 bases; bases with no gene match: 3. The CDR3 region has the DNA TGTGCCAGCAGCTTAGGCGGGACAGGGCAAGAGACCCAGTACTTC. This encodes CASSLGGTGQETQYF. Looking up the rest from reference TRBV7-3 and TRBJ2-5 gives the full variable domain: GAGVSQTPSNKVTEKGKYVELRCDPISGHTALYWYRQSLGQGPEFLIYFQGTGAADDSGLPNDRFFAVRPEGSVSTLKIQRTERGDSAVYLCASSLGGTGQETQYFGPGTRLLVL.

The chain uses TRBV2 and TRBJ1-5; tentatively, D is TRBD1 (6 bases). Trimming shortened V by 7 bases and J by 4 bases, and 11 bases separated the two germline ends. This CDR3 has 13 amino acids. Germline CDR1 SNHLY, CDR2 FYNNEI. CDR3 nucleotide sequence: TGTGCCAGCACAGGGGAAGCAAATCAGCCCCAGCATTTT. This sequence encodes CASTGEANQPQHF.

V is TRBV7-6 and J is TRBJ2-3, with 7 bases fitting TRBD2. The CDR3 loop spans 15 amino acids. CDR1 and CDR2 from the germline V gene are SGHVS and FNYEAQ. V was pared by 5 bases and J by 6 bases, with 11 bases of the junction left unmatched. The CDR3 here is CASSSGTSPSDTQYF. CDR3 in DNA: TGTGCCAGCAGCAGCGGGACCAGTCCTTCGGATACGCAGTATTTT.

This clonotype was counted between two and nine times. The chain has TRBV6-6 and TRBJ1-2, with D tentatively TRBD1 (5 bases). The CDR3 has 14 amino acids. The V end lost 3 bases, the J end lost 0 bases, and 8 bases lay between the germline ends. Germline CDR1 reads MNHNY; CDR2 reads SVGAGI (reference sequence). The CDR3 sequence: CASSYKGSNYGYTF. CDR3 sequence (DNA): TGTGCCAGCAGTTATAAGGGGTCTAACTATGGCTACACCTTC.

This clonotype has only a few counts. This chain uses TRBV20-1 with TRBJ2-2; the D gene is possibly TRBD1 (6 bases). Germline loops: CDR1 DFQATT, CDR2 SNEGSKA (reference sequence). CDR3 length equals 15 residues. Trimming pared 3 bases from V and 5 bases from J, leaving 16 bases between. The CDR3 reads CSARKQGLGTGELFF. CDR3 bases: TGCAGTGCTAGGAAACAGGGCCTGGGTACCGGGGAGCTGTTTTTT.

The chain links TRBV30 to TRBJ2-7; D gene ambiguous. Trimming removed 2 bases from V and 3 bases from J, with 5 bases in between. The CDR3 is made up of 11 amino acids. CDR1 and CDR2 from the germline V gene are GTSNPN and SVGIG (reference sequence). The CDR3 sequence is CAWSTFYEQYF. CDR3 DNA sequence: TGTGCCTGGAGTACCTTCTACGAGCAGTACTTC.

The V and J genes are TRBV7-9 and TRBJ2-7; D might be TRBD2 (5 bases). Looked up from germline, CDR1 is SEHNR and CDR2 is FQNEAQ (reference sequence). The CDR3 extends over 12 amino acids. V lost 5 bases and J 6 bases, leaving 11 bases between the germline ends. Here the CDR3 reads CASSLREIEQYV. The DNA of the CDR3 is TGTGCCAGCAGCCTAAGGGAGATCGAGCAGTACGTC.

This clonotype was detected only a few times. V gene TRBV4-2 combines with J gene TRBJ2-3, with D perhaps TRBD1 (6 bases). The length of the CDR3 is 19 residues. Germline V gene data show CDR1 as LGHNA and CDR2 as YNFKEQ. With 0 bases removed from V and 0 bases from J, the gap between germline ends came to 19 bases. The CDR3 protein is CASSQERGWNTPSTDTQYF. The CDR3, as DNA: TGTGCCAGCAGCCAAGAGAGGGGGTGGAATACGCCTAGCACAGATACGCAGTATTTT.